Shown below are 10 T cell receptor beta chains from a single sample sequenced in a study of ipilimumab plus nivolumab after autologous stem cell transplantation. Libraries were prepared by immunoSEQ multiplex PCR; TCRdb keeps only in-frame clonotypes and omits some of them. Altogether tens of thousands of clones are present, roughly 70% being singletons, with the ten largest covering 20% to 30%. The sequencing used PBMCs, collected in a trial of ipilimumab plus nivolumab as post-transplant consolidation. These receptors were collected from a male donor with diffuse large B-cell lymphoma.

The gene calls are TRBV5-1 and TRBJ1-2, with a tentative D call TRBD1 (5 bases). The CDR3 has 16 amino acids. In germline, CDR1 is SGHRS, CDR2 YFSETQ. V lost 4 bases and J 4 bases, leaving 20 bases between the germline ends. CDR3 DNA: TGCGCCAGCAGCCCGTACACCGGCGACGGGGGCTATGGCTACACCTTC. Translation: CASSPYTGDGGYGYTF. Filled out from reference TRBV5-1 and TRBJ1-2, the complete variable domain reads KAGVTQTPRYLIKTRGQQVTLSCSPISGHRSVSWYQQTPGQGLQFLFEYFSETQRNKGNFPGRFSGRQFSNSRSEMNVSTLELGDSALYLCASSPYTGDGGYGYTFGSGTRLTVV.

The chain employs TRBV29-1 and TRBJ2-3, with D perhaps TRBD2 (7 bases). The CDR3 consists of 15 residues. V was cut by 3 bases and J by 6 bases, with 19 bases left in between. Germline V CDR1 and CDR2: SQVTM, ANQGSEA. CDR3 nucleotide sequence: TGCAGCGTTGATCCGGCGGGAGCCCAGGGGGATACGCAGTATTTT. Its protein is CSVDPAGAQGDTQYF.

This clone was counted between two and nine times. CDR3 region: CASSPGATGNTIYF. As DNA, the CDR3 is TGTGCCAGCAGCCCTGGGGCGACTGGAAACACCATATATTTT. The chain has TRBV11-3 and TRBJ1-3, with D possibly matching TRBD1 (5 bases). This CDR3 has 14 amino acids. Trimming removed 5 bases from V and 2 bases from J, with 10 bases in between. CDR1 and CDR2 from the germline V gene are SGHNT and YENEEA.

This chain connects TRBV11-2 to TRBJ2-1; D unresolved. V was trimmed by 6 bases and J by 8 bases, leaving 8 bases between them. This CDR3 has 11 residues. Germline V gives CDR1 SGHAT, CDR2 FQNNGV. The CDR3 is CASRLFDEQFF. In DNA form, the CDR3 reads TGTGCCAGCAGGTTGTTCGATGAGCAGTTCTTC.

The DNA for the CDR3 is TGTGCCAGCAGCTTGGCAGGGATCCAAGAGACCCAGTACTTC. Translation: CASSLAGIQETQYF. This chain uses TRBV5-4 with TRBJ2-5; weak D call: TRBD1 (5 bases). V dropped 0 bases and J dropped 1 base, with 7 bases sitting between them. Germline V gene sequence: CDR1 SGHNT, CDR2 YYREEE (reference sequence). This CDR3 has 14 amino acids.

The genes are TRBV2 and TRBJ2-7; D is ambiguous. The CDR3 contains 12 residues. Germline V gene sequence: CDR1 SNHLY, CDR2 FYNNEI. Trimming took off 11 bases at V and 6 bases at J, with 17 bases between the two ends. The CDR3 loop reads CALVRPPSEQYF. Here the CDR3 DNA reads TGTGCCCTAGTGCGGCCCCCCTCCGAGCAGTACTTC.

This clone was detected only once. The CDR3 sequence: CATRAGDGTDTQYF. The CDR3 region has the DNA TGTGCCACGCGCGCGGGGGATGGCACAGATACGCAGTATTTT. The chain joins TRBV6-1 to TRBJ2-3; 7 bases are shared with TRBD2. With 10 bases clipped from V and 1 base from J, the junction kept 8 bases outside the gene matches. This CDR3 has 14 residues. In germline, CDR1 is MNHNS, CDR2 SASEGT.

The V and J genes are TRBV7-2 and TRBJ2-5, with 9 bases that match TRBD2. CDR3 length: 17 amino acids. V lost 4 bases to trimming and J lost 5 bases; unmatched junction nucleotides: 14. Germline CDR1 SGHTA, CDR2 FQGNSA. The CDR3 nucleotides read TGTGCCAGCAGCTCGCTAGGCGGGGGGGCGCGGTATGAGACCCAGTACTTC. This sequence encodes CASSSLGGGARYETQYF.

The rearrangement links TRBV27 to TRBJ1-5, with D unclear. The germline V gene encodes CDR1 MNHEY and CDR2 SMNVEV (reference sequence). The CDR3 has 14 residues. Trimming shortened V by 3 bases and J by 9 bases, and 15 bases separated the two germline ends. The CDR3 region has the DNA TGTGCCAGCAGTTTGAATTTCTTAGAGCTGCCCCAGCATTTT. It yields the protein CASSLNFLELPQHF.

The chain employs TRBV7-8 and TRBJ2-1; D remains ambiguous. Trimming shortened V by 1 base and J by 9 bases, and 4 bases separated the two germline ends. The CDR3 has 11 amino acids. Germline lookup yields CDR1 SGHVS and CDR2 FQNEAQ. The DNA of the CDR3 is TGTGCCAGCAGCTTAGAAGGTGAGCAGTTCTTC. It specifies CASSLEGEQFF.